The source of this TCR beta chain is a study of T cells expressing NK-cell markers. Study overall: Sorted CD3+CD56+NKG2C+, CD3+CD56+NKG2C- and CD3+CD56-NKG2C+ T cells provided the TCR beta repertoires.

As regards this clonotype: What it recognizes is unknown.

CDR3 size: 11 residues. CDR1 is SGHRS, CDR2 YFSETQ, per germline. Libraries used 5'RACE template switching adding universal primer site and UMIs. TCRdb reworked the 5' RACE reads into one entry per CDR3 protein, no DNA. This listing includes about 260,000 distinct CDR3 sequences. Findings of the study overall: Dominant NKG2C+ clonotypes were found to form about 1.0-7.5% of CD8+ T cells in 5 or 6 donors.

Sample: blood T cells: a sorted CD56 or NKG2C T cell subset, CD4+ or CD8+ T cells, or bulk PBMC T cells (not recorded which). The chain couples TRBV5-1 to TRBJ1-1. The clonotype comes from a man younger than 30 in good health. The CDR3 here is CASRREAEAFF.